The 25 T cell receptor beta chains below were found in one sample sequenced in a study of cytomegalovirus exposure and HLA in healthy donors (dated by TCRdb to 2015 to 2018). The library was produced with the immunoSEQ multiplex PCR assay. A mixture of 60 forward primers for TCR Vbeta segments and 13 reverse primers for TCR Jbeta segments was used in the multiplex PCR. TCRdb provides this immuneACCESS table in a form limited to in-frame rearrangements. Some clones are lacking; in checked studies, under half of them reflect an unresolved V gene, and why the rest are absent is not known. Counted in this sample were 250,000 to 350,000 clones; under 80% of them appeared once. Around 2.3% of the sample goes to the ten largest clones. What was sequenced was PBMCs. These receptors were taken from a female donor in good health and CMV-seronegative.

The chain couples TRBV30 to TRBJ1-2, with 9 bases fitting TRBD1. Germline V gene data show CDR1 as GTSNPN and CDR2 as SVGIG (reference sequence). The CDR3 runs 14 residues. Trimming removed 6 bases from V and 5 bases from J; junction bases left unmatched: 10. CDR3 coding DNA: TGTGCCTGCCTAGGGACAGGGATTTGGTATGGCTACACCTTC. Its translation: CACLGTGIWYGYTF. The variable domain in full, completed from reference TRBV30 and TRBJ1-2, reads SQTIHQWPATLVQPVGSPLSLECTVEGTSNPNLYWYRQAAGRGLQLLFYSVGIGQISSEVPQNLSASRPQDRQFILSSKKLLLSDSGFYLCACLGTGIWYGYTFGSGTRLTVV.

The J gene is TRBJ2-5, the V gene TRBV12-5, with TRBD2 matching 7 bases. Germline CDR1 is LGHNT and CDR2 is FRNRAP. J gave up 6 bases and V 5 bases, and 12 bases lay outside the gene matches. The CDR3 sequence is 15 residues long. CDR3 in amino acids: CASGPSTGLGKTQYF. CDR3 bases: TGTGCTAGTGGTCCTTCTACCGGACTAGGAAAGACCCAGTACTTC. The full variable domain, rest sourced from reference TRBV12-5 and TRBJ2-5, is DARVTQTPRHKVTEMGQEVTMRCQPILGHNTVFWYRQTMMQGLELLAYFRNRAPLDDSGMPKDRFSAEMPDATLATLKIQPSEPRDSAVYFCASGPSTGLGKTQYFGPGTRLLVL.

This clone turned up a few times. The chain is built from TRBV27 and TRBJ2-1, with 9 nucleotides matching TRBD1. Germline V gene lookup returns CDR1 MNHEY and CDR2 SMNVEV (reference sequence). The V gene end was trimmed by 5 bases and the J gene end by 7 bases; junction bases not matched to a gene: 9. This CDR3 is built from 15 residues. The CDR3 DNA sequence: TGTGCCAGCAGTCCCGGGACAGGGATAAGGAATGAGCAGTTCTTC. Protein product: CASSPGTGIRNEQFF.

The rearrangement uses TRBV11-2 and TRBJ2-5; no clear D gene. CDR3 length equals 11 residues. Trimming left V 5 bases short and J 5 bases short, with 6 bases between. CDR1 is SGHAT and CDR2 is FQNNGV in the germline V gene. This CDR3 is CASSLSETQYF. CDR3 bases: TGTGCCAGCAGCCTCTCGGAGACCCAGTACTTC.

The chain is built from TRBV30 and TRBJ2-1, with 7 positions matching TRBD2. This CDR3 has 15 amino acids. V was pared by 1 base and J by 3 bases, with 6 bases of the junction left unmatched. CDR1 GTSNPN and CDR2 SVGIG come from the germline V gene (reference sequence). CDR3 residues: CAWSDPGLNYNEQFF. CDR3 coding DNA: TGTGCCTGGAGTGACCCGGGACTAAACTACAATGAGCAGTTCTTC.

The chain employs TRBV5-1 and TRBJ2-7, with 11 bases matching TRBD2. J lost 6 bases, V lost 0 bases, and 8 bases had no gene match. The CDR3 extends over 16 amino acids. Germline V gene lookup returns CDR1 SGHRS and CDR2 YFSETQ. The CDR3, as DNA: TGCGCCAGCAGCTTGGGACTAGCGGGGCGGCCGGGCGAGCAGTACTTC. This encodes CASSLGLAGRPGEQYF. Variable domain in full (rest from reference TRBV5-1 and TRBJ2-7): KAGVTQTPRYLIKTRGQQVTLSCSPISGHRSVSWYQQTPGQGLQFLFEYFSETQRNKGNFPGRFSGRQFSNSRSEMNVSTLELGDSALYLCASSLGLAGRPGEQYFGPGTRLTVT.

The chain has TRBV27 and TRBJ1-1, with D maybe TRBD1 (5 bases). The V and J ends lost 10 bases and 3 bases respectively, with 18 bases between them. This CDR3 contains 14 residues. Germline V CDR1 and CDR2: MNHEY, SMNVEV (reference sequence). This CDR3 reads CATRGGDLDTEAFF. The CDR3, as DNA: TGTGCCACCCGTGGGGGGGATTTGGACACTGAAGCTTTCTTT.

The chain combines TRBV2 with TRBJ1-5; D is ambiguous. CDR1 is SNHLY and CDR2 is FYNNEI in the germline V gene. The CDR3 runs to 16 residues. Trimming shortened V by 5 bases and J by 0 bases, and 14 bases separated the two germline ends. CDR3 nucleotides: TGTGCCAGCAGTTACATCAGGCGTTATAGCAATCAGCCCCAGCATTTT. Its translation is CASSYIRRYSNQPQHF.

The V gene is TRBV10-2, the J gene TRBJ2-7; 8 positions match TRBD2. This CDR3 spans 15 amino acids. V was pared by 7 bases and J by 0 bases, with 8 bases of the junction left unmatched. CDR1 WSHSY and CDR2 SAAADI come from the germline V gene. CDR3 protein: CASKPGLGASYEQYF. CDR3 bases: TGCGCCAGCAAGCCGGGACTAGGGGCCTCCTACGAGCAGTACTTC.

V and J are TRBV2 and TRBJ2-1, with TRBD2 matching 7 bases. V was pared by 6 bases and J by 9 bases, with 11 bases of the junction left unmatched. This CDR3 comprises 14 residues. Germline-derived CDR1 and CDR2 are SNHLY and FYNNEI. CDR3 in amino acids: CASRLGTKLGEQFF. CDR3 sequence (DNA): TGTGCCAGCAGGTTGGGGACTAAGCTCGGTGAGCAGTTCTTC.

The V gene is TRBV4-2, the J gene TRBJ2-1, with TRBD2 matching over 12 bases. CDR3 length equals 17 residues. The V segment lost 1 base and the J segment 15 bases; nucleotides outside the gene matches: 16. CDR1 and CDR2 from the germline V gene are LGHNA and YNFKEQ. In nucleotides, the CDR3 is TGTGCCAGCAGCCAAGCGTTGACTAGCGGGAGTAGAATCCGCTGGTTCTTC. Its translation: CASSQALTSGSRIRWFF.

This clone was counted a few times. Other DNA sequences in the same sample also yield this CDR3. CDR3: CSVAGSNYGYTF. The CDR3 nucleotides are TGCAGCGTTGCAGGGTCTAACTATGGCTACACCTTC. This sequence joins TRBV29-1 and TRBJ1-2; maybe TRBD1 (5 bases). V lost 4 bases to trimming and J lost 0 bases, with 6 bases between them. The CDR3 covers 12 residues. Looked up from germline, CDR1 is SQVTM and CDR2 is ANQGSEA.

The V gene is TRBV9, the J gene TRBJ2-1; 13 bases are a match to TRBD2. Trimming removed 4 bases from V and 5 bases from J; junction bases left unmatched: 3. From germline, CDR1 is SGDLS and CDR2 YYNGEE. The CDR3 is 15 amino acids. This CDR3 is CASSPGLAGNNEQFF. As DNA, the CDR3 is TGTGCCAGCAGCCCGGGACTAGCGGGAAACAATGAGCAGTTCTTC.

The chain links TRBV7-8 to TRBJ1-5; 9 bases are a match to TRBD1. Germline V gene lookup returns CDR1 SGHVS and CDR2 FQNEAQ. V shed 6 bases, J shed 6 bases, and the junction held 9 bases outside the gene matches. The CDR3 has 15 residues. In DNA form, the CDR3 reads TGTGCCAGCAGGCCTGGACAGGGGTTAGGTCAGCCCCAGCATTTT. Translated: CASRPGQGLGQPQHF.

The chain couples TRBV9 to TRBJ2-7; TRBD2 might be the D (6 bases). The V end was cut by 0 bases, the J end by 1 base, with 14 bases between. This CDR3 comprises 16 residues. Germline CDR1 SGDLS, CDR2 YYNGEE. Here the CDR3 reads CASSVEGLAGSYEQYF. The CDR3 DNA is TGTGCCAGCAGCGTAGAGGGGCTTGCGGGGTCCTACGAGCAGTACTTC.

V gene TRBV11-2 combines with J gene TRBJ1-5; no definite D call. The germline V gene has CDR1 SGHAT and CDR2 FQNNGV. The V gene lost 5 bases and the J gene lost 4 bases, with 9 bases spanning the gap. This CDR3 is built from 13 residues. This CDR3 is CASSQWQNQPQHF. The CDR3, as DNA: TGTGCCAGCAGCCAGTGGCAGAATCAGCCCCAGCATTTT.

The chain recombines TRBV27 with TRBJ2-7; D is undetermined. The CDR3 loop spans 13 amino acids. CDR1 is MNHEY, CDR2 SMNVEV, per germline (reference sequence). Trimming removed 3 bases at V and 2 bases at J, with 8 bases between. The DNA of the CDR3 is TGTGCCAGCAGTTTCGGTCAAGCCTACGAGCAGTACTTC. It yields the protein CASSFGQAYEQYF.

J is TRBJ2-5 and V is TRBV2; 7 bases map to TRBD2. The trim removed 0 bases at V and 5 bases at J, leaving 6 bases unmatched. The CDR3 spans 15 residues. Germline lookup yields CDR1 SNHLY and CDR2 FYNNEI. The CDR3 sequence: CASSEAPGGWETQYF. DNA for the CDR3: TGTGCCAGCAGTGAAGCGCCGGGGGGATGGGAGACCCAGTACTTC.

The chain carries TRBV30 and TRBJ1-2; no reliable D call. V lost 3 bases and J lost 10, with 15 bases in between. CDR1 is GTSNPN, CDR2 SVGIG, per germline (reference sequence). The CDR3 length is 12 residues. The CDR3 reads CAWRTGGYSYTF. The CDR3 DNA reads TGTGCCTGGAGAACGGGAGGGTATTCCTACACCTTC.

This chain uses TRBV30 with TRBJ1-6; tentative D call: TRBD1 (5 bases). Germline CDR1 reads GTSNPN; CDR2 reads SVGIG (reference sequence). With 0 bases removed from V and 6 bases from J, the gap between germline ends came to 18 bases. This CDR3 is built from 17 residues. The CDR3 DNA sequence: TGTGCCTGGAGTGTACTCCGGACAAGGCGGGGTAATTCACCCCTCCACTTT. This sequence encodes CAWSVLRTRRGNSPLHF.

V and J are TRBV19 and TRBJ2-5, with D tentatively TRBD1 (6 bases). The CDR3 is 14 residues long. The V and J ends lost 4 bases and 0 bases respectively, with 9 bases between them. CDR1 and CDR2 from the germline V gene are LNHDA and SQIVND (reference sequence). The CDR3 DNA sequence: TGTGCCAGTAGTACCTGGACAGACCAAGAGACCCAGTACTTC. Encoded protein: CASSTWTDQETQYF.

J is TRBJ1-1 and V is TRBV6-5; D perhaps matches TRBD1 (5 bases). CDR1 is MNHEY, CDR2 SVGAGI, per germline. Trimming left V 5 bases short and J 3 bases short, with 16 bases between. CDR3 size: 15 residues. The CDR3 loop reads CASSATDRLHTEAFF. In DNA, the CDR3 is TGTGCCAGCAGTGCCACTGACAGATTACACACTGAAGCTTTCTTT.

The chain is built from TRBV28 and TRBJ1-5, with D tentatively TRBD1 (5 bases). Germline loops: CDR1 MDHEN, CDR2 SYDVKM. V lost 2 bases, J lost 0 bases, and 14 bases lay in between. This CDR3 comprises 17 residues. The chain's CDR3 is CASSLRGWGPSNQPQHF. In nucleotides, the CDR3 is TGTGCCAGCAGTTTAAGGGGTTGGGGCCCTAGCAATCAGCCCCAGCATTTT.

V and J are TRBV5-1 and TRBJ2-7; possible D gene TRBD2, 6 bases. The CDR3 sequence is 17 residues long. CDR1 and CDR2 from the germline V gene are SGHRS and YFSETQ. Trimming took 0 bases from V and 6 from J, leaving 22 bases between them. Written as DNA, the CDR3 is TGCGCCAGCAGCTTGGTGTCCGGGAGCGGTACCCCGGGCGAGCAGTACTTC. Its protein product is CASSLVSGSGTPGEQYF.

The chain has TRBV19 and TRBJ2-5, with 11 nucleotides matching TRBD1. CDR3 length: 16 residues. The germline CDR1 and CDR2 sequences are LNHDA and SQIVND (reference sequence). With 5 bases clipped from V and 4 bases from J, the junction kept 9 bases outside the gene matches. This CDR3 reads CASSLRTGGGRETQYF. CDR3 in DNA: TGTGCCAGTAGTCTACGGACAGGGGGCGGCCGAGAGACCCAGTACTTC. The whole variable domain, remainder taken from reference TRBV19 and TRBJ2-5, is DGGITQSPKYLFRKEGQNVTLSCEQNLNHDAMYWYRQDPGQGLRLIYYSQIVNDFQKGDIAEGYSVSREKKESFPLTVTSAQKNPTAFYLCASSLRTGGGRETQYFGPGTRLLVL.